This TCR beta chain was retrieved from a study of blood T cell repertoires in COVID-19 (dated by TCRdb to 2018 to 2020). Study-level background: Samples from collaborators originated in the United States, Italy and Spain and spanned both the acute and convalescent phases of COVID-19. The prospective study material was composed of cDNA or gDNA derived from T cells, B-cell-depleted T cells, or PBMCs. Subjects who had been exposed to COVID-19, were actively infected with it, or had recovered from it provided the deeply sampled blood TCRbeta repertoires that made up the dataset. A freely available public database, intended as a resource for researchers studying the immune response to SARS-CoV-2, is where the repertoires were released. The samples were drawn from two sources: the first 160 participants of the ongoing ImmuneRACE study, and 1,000 to 1,500 subjects contributed by 6 global collaborators. Sample metadata almost always included a de-identified subject ID, COVID-19 status, age in years and sex. Where available, HLA class I and class II types were obtained from metadata supplied by the sample provider rather than from assay-based typing.

The CDR3 contains 14 residues, cysteine and phenylalanine counted. This entry keeps only the CDR3 DNA: 42 bases, framed from base 1. Via the germline V gene, CDR1 is SGDLS and CDR2 YYNGEE. V loses 3 bases of germline sequence and J loses 2 bases, and the interval between the two ends is 12 bases. Overall study outcomes, separate from this receptor: Clinical and demographic metadata were provided uncurated, with the amount varying by source and participant.

In the prospective study, participants were roughly 18 to 100 years old, resided in fewer than 25 geographic areas of the United States, and were enrolled through a virtual design. To assign participants to cohorts, the prospective study relied on clinical history that participants themselves reported in a screening survey and a study questionnaire. ImmuneRACE Cohort 3 recovered participants were defined by two consecutive negative NP/OP PCR tests, healthcare professional clearance, or symptom resolution. Each participant in the prospective study had whole blood, serum and a nasopharyngeal or oropharyngeal swab collected by mobile phlebotomists. Participants in the prospective study had the option to provide additional blood draws and questionnaires over a 2-month period. Blood samples from the prospective study were shipped frozen or at room temperature prior to DNA extraction. TCRbeta CDR3 regions were amplified from genomic DNA by means of the immunoSEQ Assay, a bias-controlled multiplex PCR. Regarding the original processing steps: Within the assay, amplification of reference gene primers was used to estimate how many nucleated cells each sample contained. To quantify the absolute abundance of each unique TCRbeta CDR3 rearrangement, sequence reads were collapsed and filtered. For each sample, productive Simpson clonality was calculated as the square root of Simpson's diversity index across productive rearrangements. TCRdb carries this immuneACCESS record with in-frame sequences only. Its versions omit some clonotypes, under half of them owing to an unresolved V gene in the studies checked, with the rest unexplained. That table supplies the V and J calls and clone size; D and trimming were determined from the DNA. The sample yields about 310,000 clones; approximately 85% were counted once. The ten largest clones capture roughly 2% of the sample.

With respect to this clone: Its antigen has not been determined. Within one base of it there is no much larger clone, and no base qualities were kept.

Sequences were obtained from PBMCs or T cells enriched from blood (not recorded which). The clonotype comes from a man aged 25-40 years who had recovered from COVID-19. This receptor chain uses TRBV9 and TRBJ2-7; the best D guess is TRBD2, with 5 bases matching. The nucleotide sequence is TGTGCCAGCAGCGCCGGGGTCGGGACCTACGAGCAGTACTTC. This is translated as CASSAGVGTYEQYF.